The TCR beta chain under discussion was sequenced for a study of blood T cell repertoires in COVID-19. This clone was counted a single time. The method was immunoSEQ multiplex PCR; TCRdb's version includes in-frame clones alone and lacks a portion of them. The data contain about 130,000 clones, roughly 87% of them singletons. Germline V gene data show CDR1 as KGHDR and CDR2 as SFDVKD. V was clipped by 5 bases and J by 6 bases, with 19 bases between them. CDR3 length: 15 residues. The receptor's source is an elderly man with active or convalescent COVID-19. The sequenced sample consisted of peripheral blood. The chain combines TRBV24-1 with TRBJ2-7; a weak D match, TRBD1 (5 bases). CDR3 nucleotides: TGTGCCACCAGTGGGTCTGAAGCAGGGCTCCTCGAGCAGTACTTC. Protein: CATSGSEAGLLEQYF.